One sample yielded the 22 T cell receptor beta chains listed below, sequenced in a study of T-cell reconstitution after alpha-beta-depleted transplantation in children. Unique molecular identifiers featured in how the TCRbeta library was prepared. TCRdb itself ran the PCR reads through MiXCR, one entry per CDR3 protein. The table shows some 290,000 distinct CDR3 sequences, with 9.9% occurring only once. The sample here was PBMCs from the stem cell graft donor, taken from the stem cell graft. These receptor sequences come from a human donor who donated a stem cell graft to a child with SCID.

V usage is TRBV10-3 and J usage is TRBJ2-1, with TRBD1 identical over 7 bases. The CDR3 contains 15 residues. CDR1 is ENHRY, CDR2 SYGVKD, per germline. V lost 2 bases to trimming and J lost 4 bases; unmatched junction nucleotides: 5. This CDR3 reads CAISESTGAYNEQFF. The CDR3 bases are TGTGCCATCAGTGAGAGCACAGGGGCGTACAATGAGCAGTTCTTC.

The chain combines TRBV5-1 with TRBJ2-3, with D perhaps matching TRBD1 (6 bases). Germline assignment: CDR1 SGHRS and CDR2 YFSETQ. The CDR3 is 16 amino acids. Trimming took off 4 bases at V and 1 base at J, with 16 bases between the two ends. CDR3 DNA: TGCGCCAGCAGCCTTACAGGGTTGGGGGGCACAGATACGCAGTATTTT. Translated, it gives CASSLTGLGGTDTQYF.

This clonotype was detected many times. V gene TRBV6-5 combines with J gene TRBJ2-7, with a weak D call TRBD2 (6 bases). V lost 2 bases and J 7 bases, leaving 12 bases between the germline ends. The CDR3 runs to 13 residues. Per the germline V gene, CDR1 is MNHEY and CDR2 is SVGAGI. The CDR3, as DNA: TGTGCCAGCAGTTACAGGGACTGGGGTGAGCAGTACTTC. It yields the protein CASSYRDWGEQYF.

This clonotype occurred a few times. The chain carries TRBV5-1 and TRBJ2-1; 8 bases align to TRBD1. The V and J ends lost 4 bases and 15 bases, in that order; junction bases with no gene match: 12. The CDR3 contains 13 residues. Germline CDR1 and CDR2: SGHRS and YFSETQ. The CDR3 region is CASSQGATKMGFF. DNA of the CDR3: TGCGCCAGCAGCCAGGGGGCAACTAAAATGGGGTTCTTC.

This clonotype was seen a few times. The rearrangement links TRBV5-1 to TRBJ1-1, with D possibly being TRBD1 (6 bases). Germline values: CDR1 SGHRS, CDR2 YFSETQ. Trimming left V 2 bases short and J 6 bases short, with 14 bases between. The CDR3 sequence is 14 residues long. CDR3 bases: TGCGCCAGCAGCTTAGGGGGGTTTGGCGCTGAAGCTTTCTTT. Amino acid sequence: CASSLGGFGAEAFF.

This clonotype showed up just a few times. The chain combines TRBV6-2 or TRBV6-3 with TRBJ2-5; no clear D. Germline V gene sequence: CDR1 MNHEY, CDR2 SVGEGT. This CDR3 has 13 residues. V was cut by 7 bases and J by 2 bases, with 11 bases left in between. CDR3 amino acids: CASNRQQQETQYF. The CDR3 DNA is TGTGCCAGCAACCGGCAGCAGCAAGAGACCCAGTACTTC.

This clonotype was seen more than once but under ten times. The V and J genes are TRBV7-8 and TRBJ2-3; 11 positions agree with TRBD2. Unmatched junction bases numbered 13, after V lost 1 base and J lost 4 bases. This CDR3 has 19 amino acids. Germline CDR1 is SGHVS and CDR2 is FQNEAQ. Here the CDR3 DNA reads TGTGCCAGCAGCTTAGGATTTTTAGCGGGGGGGGTTGAGGCAGATACGCAGTATTTT. It specifies CASSLGFLAGGVEADTQYF. The full variable domain, its missing parts supplied by reference TRBV7-8 and TRBJ2-3, is GAGVSQSPRYKVAKRGQDVALRCDPISGHVSLFWYQQALGQGPEFLTYFQNEAQLDKSGLPSDRFFAERPEGSVSTLKIQRTQQEDSAVYLCASSLGFLAGGVEADTQYFGPGTRLTVL.

This clonotype came up a few times. The chain links TRBV24-1 to TRBJ2-2; 9 bases match TRBD1. This CDR3 region has 16 residues. CDR1 is KGHDR, CDR2 SFDVKD, per germline. V lost 4 bases, J lost 5 bases, and 7 bases stayed unmatched. CDR3 nucleotides: TGTGCCACCAGTGACCCCCCTGGACAGGGGACCGGGGAGCTGTTTTTT. Translating gives CATSDPPGQGTGELFF.

For the CDR3, the DNA is TGTGCCAGCAGCTCCACCGGTGAGGGTCTCCCCACAGATACGCAGTATTTT. It yields the protein CASSSTGEGLPTDTQYF. The rearrangement uses TRBV7-9 and TRBJ2-3; possibly TRBD2 for D (5 bases). The length of the CDR3 is 17 residues. Trimming pared 4 bases from V and 2 bases from J, leaving 19 bases between. Germline assignment: CDR1 SEHNR and CDR2 FQNEAQ (reference sequence).

V gene TRBV10-3 combines with J gene TRBJ1-5; D not resolved. Germline assignment: CDR1 ENHRY and CDR2 SYGVKD. The V gene lost 6 bases and the J gene lost 6 bases, with 15 bases spanning the gap. The CDR3 loop spans 14 amino acids. The CDR3 spells CAISAGREGQPQHF. The CDR3, as DNA: TGTGCCATCAGCGCAGGCCGAGAAGGTCAGCCCCAGCATTTT.

This clonotype was seen at least ten times. The chain employs TRBV15 and TRBJ2-3, with D possibly being TRBD2 (5 bases). Deletions cut 3 bases from V and 5 bases from J, with 12 bases between. This CDR3 is 14 amino acids long. The V gene's germline CDR1 is LNHNV and CDR2 YYDKDF (reference sequence). The CDR3: CATSRSLRGDTQYF. Here the CDR3 DNA reads TGTGCCACCAGCAGGTCCCTCCGGGGAGATACGCAGTATTTT.

This clonotype showed up just a few times. The V gene is TRBV20-1, the J gene TRBJ2-3; D gene uncertain. This CDR3 comprises 14 residues. The V end was cut by 5 bases, the J end by 2 bases, with 14 bases between. From germline, CDR1 is DFQATT and CDR2 SNEGSKA (reference sequence). CDR3 nucleotides: TGCAGTGCTCATACAGATCTGGACACAGATACGCAGTATTTT. This translates into CSAHTDLDTDTQYF.

This chain joins TRBV12-3 or TRBV12-4 and TRBJ2-4; D not certain. The CDR3 has 12 residues. V dropped 3 bases and J dropped 9 bases, with 9 bases sitting between them. The CDR3 region is CASSFGVPIQYF. For the CDR3, the DNA is TGTGCCAGCAGTTTTGGGGTACCCATTCAGTACTTC.

The chain is built from TRBV18 and TRBJ1-3; D not certain. Trimming stripped 3 bases from V and 0 bases from J, with 12 bases between. CDR1 KGHSH and CDR2 LQKENI come from the germline V gene. The CDR3 length is 16 residues. In DNA, the CDR3 is TGTGCCAGCTCACCGGACCTGGTCCGCTCTGGAAACACCATATATTTT. Amino acid sequence: CASSPDLVRSGNTIYF. Variable domain in full (rest from reference TRBV18 and TRBJ1-3): NAGVMQNPRHLVRRRGQEARLRCSPMKGHSHVYWYRQLPEEGLKFMVYLQKENIIDESGMPKERFSAEFPKEGPSILRIQQVVRGDSAAYFCASSPDLVRSGNTIYFGEGSWLTVV.

This clonotype occurred many times. This chain uses TRBV7-3 with TRBJ2-5; 7 bases are shared with TRBD1. In germline, CDR1 is SGHTA, CDR2 FQGTGA. With 0 bases clipped from V and 6 bases from J, the junction kept 4 bases outside the gene matches. The CDR3 covers 14 residues. CDR3 coding DNA: TGTGCCAGCAGCTTAACGACAGGGATGAAGACCCAGTACTTC. Translating gives CASSLTTGMKTQYF. Combining the CDR3 with reference TRBV7-3 and TRBJ2-5 gives the whole variable domain GAGVSQTPSNKVTEKGKYVELRCDPISGHTALYWYRQSLGQGPEFLIYFQGTGAADDSGLPNDRFFAVRPEGSVSTLKIQRTERGDSAVYLCASSLTTGMKTQYFGPGTRLLVL.

This clonotype was observed a few times. The chain carries TRBV5-1 and TRBJ2-5; maybe TRBD1 (6 bases). The CDR3 length is 15 residues. Trimming shortened V by 2 bases and J by 5 bases, and 16 bases separated the two germline ends. Germline assignment: CDR1 SGHRS and CDR2 YFSETQ. In DNA form, the CDR3 reads TGCGCCAGCAGCTTACAGGGTTTATCTGCCGAGACCCAGTACTTC. It encodes CASSLQGLSAETQYF. The full variable domain, with the rest looked up from reference TRBV5-1 and TRBJ2-5, is KAGVTQTPRYLIKTRGQQVTLSCSPISGHRSVSWYQQTPGQGLQFLFEYFSETQRNKGNFPGRFSGRQFSNSRSEMNVSTLELGDSALYLCASSLQGLSAETQYFGPGTRLLVL.

V usage is TRBV12-3 or TRBV12-4 and J usage is TRBJ2-7; TRBD2 matches 14 bases. The CDR3 runs 19 residues. V trimming: 4 bases; J trimming: 0 bases; junction bases outside the gene matches: 11. This CDR3 is CASSYPRTSGGTTSYEQYF. The CDR3 nucleotides are TGTGCCAGCAGTTACCCTCGGACTAGCGGGGGGACAACCTCCTACGAGCAGTACTTC.

This clonotype was found a few times. This sequence joins TRBV5-1 and TRBJ2-1, with TRBD2 identical over 14 bases. CDR1 is SGHRS, CDR2 YFSETQ, per germline. This CDR3 has 17 amino acids. J was trimmed by 10 bases and V by 4 bases; bases with no gene match: 13. The CDR3 protein is CASSTGLAGGPDGEQFF. DNA of the CDR3: TGCGCCAGCAGCACAGGACTAGCGGGGGGTCCTGATGGGGAGCAGTTCTTC.

This chain links TRBV20-1 with TRBJ2-7, with 8 nucleotides matching TRBD2. The ends lost 1 base at V and 3 bases at J; junction bases unmatched: 8. The CDR3 covers 15 residues. The germline gives CDR1 DFQATT, CDR2 SNEGSKA (reference sequence). The DNA of the CDR3 is TGCAGTGCTAGAGCGGGGGGGGGTTTCCTCTACGAGCAGTACTTC. The encoded protein is CSARAGGGFLYEQYF.

This sequence joins TRBV15 and TRBJ2-1, with 7 positions matching TRBD1. This CDR3 region has 16 residues. CDR1 and CDR2 from the germline V gene are LNHNV and YYDKDF (reference sequence). Trimming at V came to 7 bases and at J to 4 bases, leaving 13 bases not matched to a gene. CDR3: CATTSVVTGLYNEQFF. The DNA for the CDR3 is TGTGCCACCACCAGCGTCGTGACAGGGCTTTACAATGAGCAGTTCTTC.

The J gene is TRBJ2-1, the V gene TRBV5-1; D possibly corresponds to TRBD2 (6 bases). CDR3 size: 14 residues. Trimming removed 4 bases at V and 7 bases at J, with 15 bases between. Germline CDR1 SGHRS, CDR2 YFSETQ. CDR3 sequence (DNA): TGCGCCAGCAGCGGAGGGGCAGTTTCAAATGAGCAGTTCTTC. It is translated as CASSGGAVSNEQFF.

The chain links TRBV12-3 or TRBV12-4 to TRBJ2-2, with a possible D match to TRBD1 (6 bases). This CDR3 is 18 amino acids long. Trimming shortened V by 5 bases and J by 4 bases, and 23 bases separated the two germline ends. The CDR3 is CASSGSWGLGHGTGELFF. CDR3 coding DNA: TGTGCCAGCAGTGGTTCCTGGGGTTTGGGACACGGCACCGGGGAGCTGTTTTTT.